One sample yielded the 17 T cell receptor beta chains listed below, sequenced in a study of shared clonotypes between healthy human individuals. Some clones are missing from TCRdb's copy, which holds only in-frame ones; the method was immunoSEQ multiplex PCR. The sample carries 1,400,000 or so clones, 98% to 99% recorded once. The sequenced sample was naive CD4+ T cells sorted from blood. Stated subset: CD45RA+ positively selected. These receptors originate from a man younger than 45 in good health.

This chain connects TRBV30 to TRBJ2-6, with D tentatively TRBD2 (5 bases). Germline lookup yields CDR1 GTSNPN and CDR2 SVGIG (reference sequence). Between the trimmed V and J ends, which lost 8 bases and 2 bases, there was a span of 19 bases. CDR3 length: 16 residues. The CDR3 DNA follows: TGTGCCAGGACTCGGGCCTCAGCACCTGGGGCCAACGTCCTGACTTTC. Its protein is CARTRASAPGANVLTF.

J is TRBJ2-7 and V is TRBV25-1, with D perhaps matching TRBD1 (8 bases). Trimming removed 4 bases at V and 5 bases at J, with 15 bases between. This CDR3 region has 14 residues. CDR1 and CDR2 (germline): MGHDK, SYGVNS. As DNA, the CDR3 is TGTGCCAGCAGTGTTACAGGGGGGGTTGACGAGCAGTACTTC. Its translation: CASSVTGGVDEQYF.

The chain uses TRBV7-2 and TRBJ2-5, with no clear D. Germline assignment: CDR1 SGHTA and CDR2 FQGNSA. There are 15 residues in the CDR3. V was cut by 6 bases and J by 5 bases, with 19 bases left in between. The DNA for the CDR3 is TGTGCCAGCAGACTCGTCACCGGTGTAGGGGAGACCCAGTACTTC. Protein product: CASRLVTGVGETQYF.

The rearrangement links TRBV5-8 to TRBJ1-3, with 8 bases lining up with TRBD1. This CDR3 is built from 15 residues. V lost 1 base and J lost 0; bases outside the gene matches: 0. CDR1 and CDR2 from the germline V gene are SGHTS and YDEGEE. CDR3 nucleotide sequence: TGTGCCAGCAGCTTGACAGGGGGCTCTGGAAACACCATATATTTT. Amino acid sequence: CASSLTGGSGNTIYF.

The chain combines TRBV4-1 with TRBJ2-2; possible D gene TRBD1, 5 bases. The germline V and J ends were trimmed by 2 bases and 6 bases, with 16 bases remaining between them. The CDR3 has 16 residues. Germline V gives CDR1 MGHRA, CDR2 YSYEKL. The CDR3 here is CASSQLVRKTAGELFF. CDR3 nucleotide sequence: TGCGCCAGCAGCCAACTAGTCAGGAAGACAGCCGGGGAGCTGTTTTTT.

This rearrangement joins TRBV18 to TRBJ2-1, with D possibly being TRBD1 (5 bases). V was cut by 6 bases and J by 10 bases, with 10 bases left in between. CDR3 size: 11 residues. Per germline, CDR1 KGHSH and CDR2 LQKENI. This CDR3 reads CASSRQSEQFF. The CDR3 DNA reads as TGTGCCAGCTCGCGACAGTCAGAGCAGTTCTTC.

CDR3 loop: CASTQTHVNGELFF. DNA of the CDR3: TGTGCCAGCACCCAAACCCACGTAAACGGGGAGCTGTTTTTT. V and J are TRBV6-6 and TRBJ2-2; D gene uncertain. CDR1 and CDR2 (germline): MNHNY, SVGAGI (reference sequence). The CDR3 runs to 14 residues. Deletions cut 7 bases from V and 7 bases from J, with 16 bases between.

This chain joins TRBV28 and TRBJ1-2; 8 bases fit TRBD1. This CDR3 has 18 amino acids. Germline V gene data show CDR1 as MDHEN and CDR2 as SYDVKM. V was pared by 5 bases and J by 2 bases, with 16 bases of the junction left unmatched. CDR3 sequence reads: CASSPYPGQVVTNYGYTF. In DNA, the CDR3 is TGTGCCAGCAGTCCCTATCCGGGACAGGTGGTAACCAACTATGGCTACACCTTC.

The rearrangement uses TRBV25-1 and TRBJ1-4; D ambiguous. Per the germline V gene, CDR1 is MGHDK and CDR2 is SYGVNS. The CDR3 contains 14 residues. Trimming took 4 bases from V and 0 from J, leaving 6 bases between them. CDR3 loop: CASSGSTTNEKLFF. The CDR3, as DNA: TGTGCCAGCAGTGGTTCAACAACTAATGAAAAACTGTTTTTT.

The chain recombines TRBV4-3 with TRBJ1-1, with D possibly being TRBD1 (5 bases). The V gene's germline CDR1 is LGHNA and CDR2 YSLEER. The CDR3 length is 16 residues. The V and J ends lost 0 bases and 0 bases respectively, with 11 bases between them. The CDR3 loop reads CASSQDIGGLNTEAFF. The CDR3 coding sequence is TGCGCCAGCAGCCAAGATATCGGGGGACTGAACACTGAAGCTTTCTTT.

V usage is TRBV29-1 and J usage is TRBJ1-1; the D is unclear. The germline CDR1 and CDR2 sequences are SQVTM and ANQGSEA. There are 13 residues in the CDR3. Trimming took off 3 bases at V and 0 bases at J, with 8 bases between the two ends. Here the CDR3 reads CSVERAMNTEAFF. The DNA of the CDR3 is TGCAGCGTTGAGCGGGCCATGAACACTGAAGCTTTCTTT.

This rearrangement joins TRBV7-2 to TRBJ1-5; D may be TRBD1 (5 bases). CDR3 length equals 15 residues. The germline V gene encodes CDR1 SGHTA and CDR2 FQGNSA. V was pared by 1 base and J by 6 bases, with 13 bases between. The CDR3 region has the DNA TGTGCCAGCAGCTTAGTGCCAGGGACTATTCAGCCCCAGCATTTT. Its translation: CASSLVPGTIQPQHF.

V is TRBV10-2 and J is TRBJ2-1; 14 nucleotides match TRBD2. Germline V lookup: CDR1 WSHSY, CDR2 SAAADI. J lost 12 bases, V lost 6 bases, and 10 bases had no gene match. This CDR3 contains 15 residues. The DNA for the CDR3 is TGCGCCAGCAGAGGCGGGACTAGCGGGGGATTGGGGCAGTTCTTC. It yields the protein CASRGGTSGGLGQFF.

About this clone itself: This CDR3 is also generated by other DNA sequences in the sample. The V gene is TRBV5-1, the J gene TRBJ1-2; possible D gene TRBD1, 5 bases. V was clipped by 0 bases and J by 2 bases, with 8 bases between them. In germline, CDR1 is SGHRS, CDR2 YFSETQ. The CDR3 loop spans 14 amino acids. The CDR3 coding sequence is TGCGCCAGCAGCTTGGGGCAGGGCAACTATGGCTACACCTTC. Its translation is CASSLGQGNYGYTF.

The V call is TRBV28, the J call TRBJ1-2, with 8 bases matching TRBD1. The germline CDR1 and CDR2 sequences are MDHEN and SYDVKM. The V gene end was trimmed by 11 bases and the J gene end by 2 bases; junction bases not matched to a gene: 16. This CDR3 has 16 amino acids. The CDR3 DNA is TGTGCCGCCTGGGAGGGGGACAGGCGACGGAACTATGGCTACACCTTC. It is translated as CAAWEGDRRRNYGYTF.

The chain employs TRBV10-3 and TRBJ2-3, with 10 bases aligning to TRBD2. V lost 11 bases, J lost 1 base, and 6 bases stayed unmatched. The V gene's germline CDR1 is ENHRY and CDR2 SYGVKD. The CDR3 is made up of 14 amino acids. The CDR3 bases are TGTGCCGTATCCGGGACTAGCGGCACAGATACGCAGTATTTT. It encodes CAVSGTSGTDTQYF.

The chain is built from TRBV7-3 and TRBJ2-3; D is possibly TRBD1 (5 bases). CDR1 SGHTA and CDR2 FQGTGA come from the germline V gene. The CDR3 covers 14 residues. The germline V and J ends were trimmed by 5 bases and 2 bases, with 11 bases remaining between them. DNA of the CDR3: TGTGCCAGCAGCGATTGGGGCAACACAGATACGCAGTATTTT. Protein sequence: CASSDWGNTDTQYF.